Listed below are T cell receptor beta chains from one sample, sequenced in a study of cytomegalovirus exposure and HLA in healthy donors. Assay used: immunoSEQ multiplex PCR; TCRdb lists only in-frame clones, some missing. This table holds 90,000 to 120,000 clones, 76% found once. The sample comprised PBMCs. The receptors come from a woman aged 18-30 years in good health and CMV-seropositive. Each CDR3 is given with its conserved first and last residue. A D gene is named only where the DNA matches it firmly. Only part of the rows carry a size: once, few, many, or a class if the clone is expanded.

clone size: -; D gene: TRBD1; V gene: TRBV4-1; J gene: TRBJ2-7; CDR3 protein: CASSHPKDRVSYEQYF; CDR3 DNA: TGCGCCAGCAGCCACCCAAAAGACAGGGTTTCCTACGAGCAGTACTTC
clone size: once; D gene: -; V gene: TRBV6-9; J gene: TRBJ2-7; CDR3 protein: CASTHPATGLSYEQYF; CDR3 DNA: TGTGCCAGCACCCATCCCGCGACAGGTTTGTCCTACGAGCAGTACTTC
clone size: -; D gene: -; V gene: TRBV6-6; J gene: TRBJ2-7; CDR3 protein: CASSEASEQYF; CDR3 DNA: TGTGCCAGCAGTGAGGCTTCCGAGCAGTACTTC
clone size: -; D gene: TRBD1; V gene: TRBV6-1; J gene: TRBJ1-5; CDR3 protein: CASSVARTGHQPQHF; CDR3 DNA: TGTGCCAGCAGCGTTGCCCGGACAGGACATCAGCCCCAGCATTTT
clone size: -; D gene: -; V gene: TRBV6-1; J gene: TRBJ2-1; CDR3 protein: CASRPTTATYNEQFF; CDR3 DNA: TGTGCCAGCAGGCCGACTACTGCTACCTACAATGAGCAGTTCTTC
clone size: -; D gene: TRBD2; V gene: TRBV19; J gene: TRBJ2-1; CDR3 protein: CASSISGAAYNEQFF; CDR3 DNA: TGTGCCAGTAGTATTAGCGGGGCCGCCTACAATGAGCAGTTCTTC
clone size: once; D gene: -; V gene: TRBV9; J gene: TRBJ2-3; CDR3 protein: CASSGSQGGGATQYF; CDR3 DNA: TGTGCCAGCAGCGGGAGCCAGGGAGGGGGGGCTACGCAGTATTTT
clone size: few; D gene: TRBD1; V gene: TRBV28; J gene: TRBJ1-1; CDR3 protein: CASSLTGEGTEAFF; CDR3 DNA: TGTGCCAGCAGTTTGACAGGGGAAGGGACTGAAGCTTTCTTT
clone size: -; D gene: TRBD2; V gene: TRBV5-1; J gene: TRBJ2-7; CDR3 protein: CASSSGLATYEQYF; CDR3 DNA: TGCGCCAGCAGCTCGGGACTAGCTACCTACGAGCAGTACTTC
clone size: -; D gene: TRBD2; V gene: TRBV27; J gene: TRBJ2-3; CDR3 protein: CASSFRTSGASTDTQYF; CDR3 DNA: TGTGCCAGCAGTTTTCGGACTAGCGGGGCGAGCACAGATACGCAGTATTTT
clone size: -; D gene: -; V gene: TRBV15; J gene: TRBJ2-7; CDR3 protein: CATSLWGDGNEQYF; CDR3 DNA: TGTGCCACCAGCCTCTGGGGGGACGGGAACGAGCAGTACTTC
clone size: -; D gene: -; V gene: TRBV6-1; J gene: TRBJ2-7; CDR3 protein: CASSEALVGRGEQYF; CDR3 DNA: TGTGCCAGCAGTGAAGCGCTCGTCGGGAGAGGGGAGCAGTACTTC
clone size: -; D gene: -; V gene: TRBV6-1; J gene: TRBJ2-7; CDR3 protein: CASSADSRFYEQYF; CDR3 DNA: TGTGCCAGCAGCGCCGATAGCAGATTCTACGAGCAGTACTTC
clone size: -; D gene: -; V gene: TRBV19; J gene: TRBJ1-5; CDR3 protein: CASSILAGVGQPQHF; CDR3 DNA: TGTGCCAGTAGTATTCTCGCAGGGGTAGGACAGCCCCAGCATTTT
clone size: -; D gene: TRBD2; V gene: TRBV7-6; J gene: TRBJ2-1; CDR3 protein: CASSLALSAGGLYNEQFF; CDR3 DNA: TGTGCCAGCAGCTTAGCTCTATCAGCGGGAGGCCTATACAATGAGCAGTTCTTC
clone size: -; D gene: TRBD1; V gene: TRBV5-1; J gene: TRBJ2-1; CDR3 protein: CASSLVGTGTDEQFF; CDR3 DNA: TGCGCCAGCAGCTTGGTTGGGACAGGGACCGATGAGCAGTTCTTC
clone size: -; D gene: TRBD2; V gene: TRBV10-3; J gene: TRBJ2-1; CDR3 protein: CAISGLAGNNEQFF; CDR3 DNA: TGTGCCATCAGTGGACTAGCGGGTAACAATGAGCAGTTCTTC
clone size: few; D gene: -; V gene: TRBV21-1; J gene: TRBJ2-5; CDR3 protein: CASSKTGRDRGRETQYF; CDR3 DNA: TGTGCCAGCAGCAAGACAGGGAGAGACAGGGGACGCGAGACCCAGTACTTC
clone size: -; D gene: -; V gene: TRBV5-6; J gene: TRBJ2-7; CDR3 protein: CASSGLGEQYF; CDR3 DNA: TGTGCCAGCAGCGGGCTGGGCGAGCAGTACTTC
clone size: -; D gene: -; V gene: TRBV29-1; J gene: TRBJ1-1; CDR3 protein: CSSLQGNTEAFF; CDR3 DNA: TGCAGCAGCTTACAGGGGAACACTGAAGCTTTCTTT
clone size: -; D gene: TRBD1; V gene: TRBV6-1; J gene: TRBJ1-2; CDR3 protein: CASRWDRESGGYTF; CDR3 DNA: TGTGCCAGCAGGTGGGACAGGGAATCGGGTGGCTACACCTTC
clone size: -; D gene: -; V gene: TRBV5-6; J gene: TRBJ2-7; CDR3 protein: CASRPTGDWDEQYF; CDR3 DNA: TGTGCCAGCAGGCCAACGGGTGACTGGGACGAGCAGTACTTC
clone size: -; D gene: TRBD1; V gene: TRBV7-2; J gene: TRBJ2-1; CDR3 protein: CASSSPGQGAHNEQFF; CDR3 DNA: TGTGCCAGCAGCTCACCGGGACAGGGGGCTCACAATGAGCAGTTCTTC
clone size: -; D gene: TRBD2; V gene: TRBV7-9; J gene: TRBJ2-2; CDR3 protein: CASSRQGLAGDGRTGELFF; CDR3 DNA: TGTGCCAGCAGTAGACAGGGGCTAGCGGGAGACGGGCGCACCGGGGAGCTGTTTTTT
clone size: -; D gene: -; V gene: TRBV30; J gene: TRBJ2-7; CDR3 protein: CAWGRNPYEQYF; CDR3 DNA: TGTGCCTGGGGCAGGAACCCCTACGAGCAGTACTTC
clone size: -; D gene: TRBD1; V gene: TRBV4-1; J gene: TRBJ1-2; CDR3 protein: CASSHLGTAFYGYTF; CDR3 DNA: TGCGCCAGCAGCCACCTGGGGACAGCCTTCTATGGCTACACCTTC